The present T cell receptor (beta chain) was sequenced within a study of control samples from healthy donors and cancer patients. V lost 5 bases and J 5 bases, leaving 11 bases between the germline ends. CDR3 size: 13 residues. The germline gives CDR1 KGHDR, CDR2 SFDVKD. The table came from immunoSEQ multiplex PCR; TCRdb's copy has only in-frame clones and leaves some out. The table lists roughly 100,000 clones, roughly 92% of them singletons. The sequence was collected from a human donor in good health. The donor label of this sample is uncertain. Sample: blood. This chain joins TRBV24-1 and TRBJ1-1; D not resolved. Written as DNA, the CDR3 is TGTGCCACCAGTGCGGGCGAGGGAACTGAAGCTTTCTTT. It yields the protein CATSAGEGTEAFF.